This TCR beta chain appears in the sequencing data of a study of identical twins. Broader study findings: The abundant beta clonotypes from cord blood had fewer insertions, and memory repertoires had none of this. Models underestimated how often monozygotic twins shared out-of-frame TCR alpha.

Each donor was a healthy Caucasian. From germline, CDR1 is LNHDA and CDR2 SQIVND (reference sequence). The CDR3 spans 14 residues. Unmatched junction bases numbered 5, after V lost 5 bases and J lost 8 bases. Regarding this clonotype: Its specificity is not known.

TCRdb recomputed calls from the 5' RACE reads with MiXCR, one row per CDR3 protein. The sample has 450,000 or so distinct CDR3 sequences, approximately 17% seen once. The specimen was naive T cells sorted from blood. The V and J genes are TRBV19 and TRBJ2-4; 11 positions agree with TRBD2. The TCR comes from a man aged 50 to 60 in good health. The chain's CDR3 is CASSQGLAVDIQYF. The CDR3 region has the DNA TGTGCCAGTAGTCAGGGACTAGCGGTAGACATTCAGTACTTC.